One and the same sample provided the 8 T cell receptor beta chains below, sequenced in a study of blood T cell repertoires in COVID-19. Using immunoSEQ multiplex PCR, the repertoire was profiled, and TCRdb retains in-frame clones only, with some absent. The table includes more than 200,000 clones, more than 60% detected once. The specimen was peripheral blood. All receptors come from a woman in her forties with active or convalescent COVID-19.

This clone has more than one count but fewer than ten. This chain joins TRBV9 and TRBJ1-2; no firm D call. V was pared by 3 bases and J by 8 bases, with 26 bases between. Germline CDR1 reads SGDLS; CDR2 reads YYNGEE. CDR3 length: 17 amino acids. CDR3 sequence: CASSAQQLGGSMGGYTF. The CDR3 DNA reads as TGTGCCAGCAGCGCACAGCAACTAGGAGGATCGATGGGGGGCTACACCTTC.

This clone was counted a few times. The identical CDR3 is also encoded by other nucleotide sequences in the sample. The chain couples TRBV3-1 (or the pseudogene TRBV3-2) to TRBJ1-5; 7 nucleotides match TRBD1. J was trimmed by 0 bases and V by 4 bases; bases with no gene match: 3. The CDR3 runs 15 residues. Germline CDR1 and CDR2: LGHDT and YNNKEL (reference sequence). CDR3 DNA sequence: TGTGCCAGCAGCCGGACAGGTAATAGCAATCAGCCCCAGCATTTT. This codes for CASSRTGNSNQPQHF.

The rearrangement uses TRBV2 and TRBJ1-2; D unclear. Trimming removed 3 bases from V and 2 bases from J, with 4 bases in between. The CDR3 is 12 residues long. Germline V CDR1 and CDR2: SNHLY, FYNNEI. The CDR3 DNA follows: TGTGCCAGCAGTGAGGGCAACTATGGCTACACCTTC. Translating gives CASSEGNYGYTF. Full variable domain (outside the CDR3, taken from reference TRBV2 and TRBJ1-2): EPEVTQTPSHQVTQMGQEVILRCVPISNHLYFYWYRQILGQKVEFLVSFYNNEISEKSEIFDDQFSVERPDGSNFTLKIRSTKLEDSAMYFCASSEGNYGYTFGSGTRLTVV.

CDR3 in DNA: TGTGCCAGCAGTGTACTAGCAGGGGAGACCCAGTACTTC. Translation: CASSVLAGETQYF. This chain links TRBV2 with TRBJ2-5; D might be TRBD2 (6 bases). Germline-derived CDR1 and CDR2 are SNHLY and FYNNEI. With 4 bases removed from V and 5 bases from J, the gap between germline ends came to 11 bases. CDR3 size: 13 residues.

The chain is built from TRBV11-3 and TRBJ2-5; 7 positions match TRBD1. Looked up from germline, CDR1 is SGHNT and CDR2 is YENEEA. This CDR3 contains 12 residues. Unmatched junction bases numbered 1, after V lost 4 bases and J lost 5 bases. The DNA of the CDR3 is TGTGCCAGCAGCTCGGACAGGGAGACCCAGTACTTC. Translation gives CASSSDRETQYF.

A few counts support this clone. J is TRBJ1-2 and V is TRBV20-1, with unresolved D. Germline-derived CDR1 and CDR2 are DFQATT and SNEGSKA (reference sequence). This CDR3 has 11 residues. V lost 1 base to trimming and J lost 7 bases, with 7 bases between them. CDR3 nucleotides: TGCAGTGCTAGAGCTCCGGGTGGCTACACCTTC. This codes for CSARAPGGYTF.

The chain joins TRBV12-3 or TRBV12-4 to TRBJ1-5; unclear D gene. Trimming removed 2 bases at V and 6 bases at J, with 8 bases between. This CDR3 contains 13 residues. The DNA of the CDR3 is TGTGCCAGCAGTTTACAGGAGGGTCAGCCCCAGCATTTT. It translates to CASSLQEGQPQHF.

The rearrangement joins TRBV21-1 to TRBJ2-5; TRBD1 is taken as the D call from the table, unchecked against the DNA. TRBV21-1 constitutes a pseudogene. The CDR3 runs to 15 residues. The CDR3 protein is CASSKEGMDRETQYF. CDR3 DNA: TGTGCCAGCAGCAAAGAAGGGATGGACAGGGAGACCCAGTACTTC.